The T cell receptor beta chain under discussion was sequenced for a study of human T cells and chemical hapten exposure. Overall study results and limits: Expanded TCRs created a significantly greater count of big CDR3 similarity clusters than controls did.

As concerns this clonotype: What it binds is unknown.

CDR1 is MNHNY and CDR2 is SVGAGI in the germline V gene (reference sequence). The CDR3 totals 12 residues. Trimming removed 2 bases from V and 10 bases from J, with 11 bases in between. TCRdb recomputed calls from the RACE reads with MiXCR, one row per CDR3 protein. The data show around 200,000 distinct CDR3 sequences, under 35% seen once. Time point noted: pre-sensitization, week 0. Stated treatment: therapeutic diphenylcyclopropenone sensitization with weekly scalp DPC. Sequencing used whole blood, obtained in connection with sensitization to the hapten diphenylcyclopropenone (DPC). The rearrangement joins TRBV6-6 to TRBJ1-2, with no clear D. This TCR was sampled from a woman aged 25-40 years with alopecia areata. Some clones in this sample may be carry-over from other donors' samples. DNA of the CDR3: TGTGCCAGCAGTTACCTATCCGTTGACTACACCTTC. As protein: CASSYLSVDYTF.